These 27 T cell receptor beta chains share one sample of origin, sequenced in a study of T cell repertoires in cytomegalovirus infection. No antigens are known for them. TCRdb fed the reads into MiXCR, producing one record per CDR3 protein. The sample records around 800,000 distinct CDR3 sequences, 32% being singletons. The sequences come from cultured CD8+ T cells from PBMCs, collected from culture after CMV antigen stimulation. The receptors originated from a human donor in good health (CMV status not recorded). Some clones in this sample may be carry-over from other donors' samples.

V gene TRBV7-8 combines with J gene TRBJ2-3; D might be TRBD1 (6 bases). With 4 bases removed from V and 6 bases from J, the gap between germline ends came to 14 bases. The CDR3 is 14 residues long. Looked up from germline, CDR1 is SGHVS and CDR2 is FQNEAQ. In nucleotides, the CDR3 is TGTGCCAGCAGCTGGACAGTTCGGTCGGATACGCAGTATTTT. Encoded protein: CASSWTVRSDTQYF.

In its sample, this clonotype was seen many times. The rearrangement uses TRBV7-8 and TRBJ2-2; weak D call: TRBD1 (6 bases). The germline CDR1 and CDR2 sequences are SGHVS and FQNEAQ. The CDR3 contains 15 residues. Trimming stripped 5 bases from V and 6 bases from J, with 16 bases between. The CDR3 DNA sequence: TGTGCCAGCAGCCCGCAGGGGTGGGGTGCCGGGGAGCTGTTTTTT. The encoded protein is CASSPQGWGAGELFF.

V usage is TRBV20-1 and J usage is TRBJ2-6, with D possibly called TRBD1 or TRBD2 (6 bases each). V gave up 5 bases and J gave up 1 base, with 18 bases separating them. CDR3 length equals 17 residues. Looked up from germline, CDR1 is DFQATT and CDR2 is SNEGSKA (reference sequence). CDR3 DNA sequence: TGCAGTGCTGTCACAGGGACTCAACGATCTGGGGCCAACGTCCTGACTTTC. Protein product: CSAVTGTQRSGANVLTF.

The chain recombines TRBV6-4 with TRBJ2-2; no reliable D call. This CDR3 has 14 residues. V dropped 3 bases and J dropped 3 bases, with 8 bases sitting between them. In germline, CDR1 is MRHNA, CDR2 SNTAGT. The CDR3 coding sequence is TGTGCCAGCAGTGAGGTATTTGACACCGGGGAGCTGTTTTTT. Its protein is CASSEVFDTGELFF.

Details on this clonotype: The germline gene is not matched at one end of the junction; a read error may be the cause. The chain recombines TRBV5-5 with TRBJ2-4, with D hard to call. From germline, CDR1 is SGHKS and CDR2 YYEKEE (reference sequence). CDR3 length: 14 amino acids. The CDR3 region is CTSSSGPAKNIQYF. The CDR3 DNA reads TGTACCAGCAGCTCTGGACCTGCCAAAAACATTCAGTACTTC.

This chain joins TRBV7-6 and TRBJ2-3; 10 nucleotides agree with TRBD1. The V and J ends lost 6 bases and 4 bases, in that order; junction bases with no gene match: 7. Per germline, CDR1 SGHVS and CDR2 FNYEAQ. CDR3 length equals 15 residues. The CDR3 region has the DNA TGTGCCAGCAGGAGGGACAGGGGAGGTGCAGATACGCAGTATTTT. This sequence encodes CASRRDRGGADTQYF.

This clonotype was seen only a few times. The rearrangement uses TRBV6-1 and TRBJ1-5; 9 bases are shared with TRBD1. V lost 10 bases to trimming and J lost 6 bases; unmatched junction nucleotides: 16. CDR1 is MNHNS, CDR2 SASEGT, per germline. The CDR3 is made up of 16 amino acids. The CDR3 here is CATTFTTGQGVQPQHF. DNA for the CDR3: TGTGCCACCACATTCACAACGGGACAGGGTGTTCAGCCCCAGCATTTT.

This clonotype turned up a few times. The rearrangement uses TRBV19 and TRBJ2-7, with TRBD2 as a possible D gene (6 bases). The CDR3 has 13 amino acids. CDR1 and CDR2 (germline): LNHDA, SQIVND (reference sequence). Trimming shortened V by 5 bases and J by 4 bases, and 12 bases separated the two germline ends. CDR3 loop: CASSVLRGYEQYF. The CDR3 region has the DNA TGTGCCAGTAGTGTTTTACGGGGGTACGAGCAGTACTTC.

At least ten counts were recorded for this clonotype. Here the CDR3 reads CASSPGTMNGYTF. Here the CDR3 DNA reads TGTGCCAGCAGCCCCGGGACTATGAATGGCTACACCTTC. The chain couples TRBV7-8 to TRBJ1-2; D perhaps matches TRBD1 (5 bases). This CDR3 spans 13 amino acids. Trimming left V 5 bases short and J 6 bases short, with 13 bases between. Germline lookup yields CDR1 SGHVS and CDR2 FQNEAQ.

The CDR3 DNA follows: TGTGCCATCAGACGACAGTATGGCTACACCTTC. Amino acids: CAIRRQYGYTF. This chain uses TRBV10-3 with TRBJ1-2; D is possibly TRBD1 (5 bases). The CDR3 spans 11 residues. V lost 6 bases, J lost 5 bases, and 7 bases lay in between. Germline lookup yields CDR1 ENHRY and CDR2 SYGVKD.

The rearrangement uses TRBV4-1 and TRBJ1-1, with TRBD1 matching over 8 bases. CDR3 length: 16 amino acids. Germline CDR1 is MGHRA and CDR2 is YSYEKL. The J segment lost 5 bases and the V segment lost 2 bases, leaving 10 bases of the junction unmatched. DNA of the CDR3: TGCGCCAGCAGCCAAATCCCGCCGACAGGGGAAACTGAAGCTTTCTTT. Its protein product is CASSQIPPTGETEAFF.

V gene TRBV29-1 combines with J gene TRBJ1-2, with D tentatively TRBD1 (5 bases). The V gene lost 0 bases and the J gene lost 0 bases, with 11 bases spanning the gap. Germline V CDR1 and CDR2: SQVTM, ANQGSEA. The CDR3 is 15 amino acids. CDR3 coding DNA: TGCAGCGTTGAAGATCGGGGGAAAGCTAACTATGGCTACACCTTC. Amino acid sequence: CSVEDRGKANYGYTF.

This clonotype showed up just a few times. For the CDR3, the DNA is TGCGCCAGCAGCCCCAACGAGGGAACTGAAGCTTTCTTT. It specifies CASSPNEGTEAFF. The V call is TRBV4-1, the J call TRBJ1-1; no firm D call. Germline V gene lookup returns CDR1 MGHRA and CDR2 YSYEKL. Trimming left V 4 bases short and J 5 bases short, with 11 bases between. The CDR3 length is 13 residues.

The rearrangement uses TRBV5-1 and TRBJ2-7; the D gene is possibly TRBD2 (5 bases). CDR1 is SGHRS and CDR2 is YFSETQ in the germline V gene. V lost 6 bases, J lost 3 bases, and 16 bases lay in between. The length of the CDR3 is 14 residues. Here the CDR3 DNA reads TGCGCCAGCATGGCGAGTGCCGCGGGCTACGAGCAGTACTTC. Translation gives CASMASAAGYEQYF.

CDR3 nucleotides: TGCGCCAGCAGCCAAGATCTTGACAGGGGCAATGAGCAGTTCTTC. It translates to CASSQDLDRGNEQFF. The gene calls are TRBV4-3 and TRBJ2-1; 8 nucleotides match TRBD1. The CDR3 runs 15 residues. V lost 0 bases to trimming and J lost 6 bases; unmatched junction nucleotides: 4. Germline CDR1 reads LGHNA; CDR2 reads YSLEER.

The chain combines TRBV20-1 with TRBJ2-2; 8 bases are a match to TRBD2. With V trimmed by 6 bases and J by 9 bases, 9 bases remained unmatched. The CDR3 is 13 amino acids. Germline lookup yields CDR1 DFQATT and CDR2 SNEGSKA (reference sequence). The CDR3 here is CSAPRAGGWELFF. The DNA of the CDR3 is TGCAGTGCCCCCCGCGCGGGAGGCTGGGAGCTGTTTTTT.

This clonotype was observed a few times. V usage is TRBV12-5 and J usage is TRBJ2-5; the D is unclear. V lost 6 bases and J lost 1, with 9 bases in between. Germline CDR1 LGHNT, CDR2 FRNRAP. The CDR3 is 13 residues long. In DNA form, the CDR3 reads TGTGCTAGTGGGACCGCCACCCAAGAGACCCAGTACTTC. It translates to CASGTATQETQYF.

In its sample, this clonotype was seen a few times. The chain employs TRBV7-9 and TRBJ2-1, with TRBD1 as a possible D gene (6 bases). The CDR3 is made up of 16 amino acids. From germline, CDR1 is SEHNR and CDR2 FQNEAQ (reference sequence). Deletions cut 1 base from V and 2 bases from J, with 12 bases between. In nucleotides, the CDR3 is TGTGCCAGCAGCTTAGAGGCAGGGGATACCTACAATGAGCAGTTCTTC. It encodes CASSLEAGDTYNEQFF.

This clonotype was observed once. The chain carries TRBV6-1 and TRBJ2-5; D might be TRBD1 (6 bases). Trimming left V 7 bases short and J 7 bases short, with 13 bases between. The CDR3 length is 12 residues. CDR1 MNHNS and CDR2 SASEGT come from the germline V gene. The CDR3 nucleotides are TGTGCCAGCACTGGGGGCGAGGGGACCCAGTACTTC. Its protein product is CASTGGEGTQYF.

The gene calls are TRBV7-8 and TRBJ2-7; TRBD1 matches 7 bases. Germline V CDR1 and CDR2: SGHVS, FQNEAQ. This CDR3 is 16 amino acids long. The V segment lost 4 bases and the J segment 12 bases; nucleotides outside the gene matches: 21. CDR3 nucleotides: TGTGCCAGCAGCTGGGAACAGGGGCCGCTGGGGGAGAGGCTGTACGTC. Residues: CASSWEQGPLGERLYV.

The sample holds a few counts of this clonotype. The chain has TRBV7-9 and TRBJ2-7; no clear D. The germline gives CDR1 SEHNR, CDR2 FQNEAQ (reference sequence). The ends were cut back, 5 bases at V and 3 bases at J, with 14 bases in the middle. The CDR3 is 14 amino acids. This CDR3 reads CASSPSLGLYEQYF. For the CDR3, the DNA is TGTGCCAGCAGCCCCTCCCTCGGCCTCTACGAGCAGTACTTC.

In this sample, this clonotype turned up a few times. The rearrangement joins TRBV7-9 to TRBJ1-1; 8 bases fit TRBD1. The V gene end was trimmed by 4 bases and the J gene end by 4 bases; junction bases not matched to a gene: 8. CDR3 length equals 15 residues. Germline V gives CDR1 SEHNR, CDR2 FQNEAQ (reference sequence). The CDR3 reads CASSSPDRGITEAFF. The CDR3 nucleotides read TGTGCCAGCAGCTCCCCCGACAGGGGAATCACTGAAGCTTTCTTT. Full variable domain (rest looked up from reference TRBV7-9 and TRBJ1-1): DTGVSQNPRHKITKRGQNVTFRCDPISEHNRLYWYRQTLGQGPEFLTYFQNEAQLEKSRLLSDRFSAERPKGSFSTLEIQRTEQGDSAMYLCASSSPDRGITEAFFGQGTRLTVV.

This clonotype was counted many times. This sequence joins TRBV7-8 and TRBJ2-6; a possible D gene is TRBD1 (6 bases). Germline V gene sequence: CDR1 SGHVS, CDR2 FQNEAQ. V lost 5 bases and J lost 0, with 14 bases in between. The CDR3 is 17 residues long. The CDR3 protein is CASSPRTVVSGANVLTF. The CDR3 bases are TGTGCCAGCAGCCCGCGGACAGTTGTCTCTGGGGCCAACGTCCTGACTTTC.

This clonotype was seen a handful of times. V is TRBV2 and J is TRBJ1-5; 8 positions match TRBD1. CDR1 SNHLY and CDR2 FYNNEI come from the germline V gene. Trimming removed 6 bases from V and 6 bases from J; junction bases left unmatched: 16. There are 17 residues in the CDR3. The CDR3 protein is CASSPHRPGQVPQPQHF. The CDR3 region has the DNA TGTGCCAGCAGCCCCCATCGGCCGGGACAGGTGCCTCAGCCCCAGCATTTT.

The rearrangement uses TRBV4-2 and TRBJ2-5; TRBD2 matches 7 bases. The CDR3 loop spans 17 amino acids. Germline lookup yields CDR1 LGHNA and CDR2 YNFKEQ. V was pared by 0 bases and J by 5 bases, with 12 bases of the junction left unmatched. As DNA, the CDR3 is TGTGCCAGCAGCCAAGATCCCCTATTAGCGGGTGGGGAGACCCAGTACTTC. Translation: CASSQDPLLAGGETQYF.

V is TRBV27 and J is TRBJ2-1; D might be TRBD2 (5 bases). V was pared by 3 bases and J by 1 base, with 7 bases between. CDR1 is MNHEY, CDR2 SMNVEV, per germline (reference sequence). This CDR3 has 14 residues. The CDR3 coding sequence is TGTGCCAGCAGTTTCGGGATTTCCTACAATGAGCAGTTCTTC. Translation: CASSFGISYNEQFF.

V and J are TRBV29-1 and TRBJ2-6; no reliable D call. CDR3 size: 14 residues. V was cut by 4 bases and J by 0 bases, with 7 bases left in between. Per germline, CDR1 SQVTM and CDR2 ANQGSEA. The CDR3 loop reads CSVVWASGANVLTF. The CDR3 region has the DNA TGCAGCGTTGTGTGGGCCTCTGGGGCCAACGTCCTGACTTTC.